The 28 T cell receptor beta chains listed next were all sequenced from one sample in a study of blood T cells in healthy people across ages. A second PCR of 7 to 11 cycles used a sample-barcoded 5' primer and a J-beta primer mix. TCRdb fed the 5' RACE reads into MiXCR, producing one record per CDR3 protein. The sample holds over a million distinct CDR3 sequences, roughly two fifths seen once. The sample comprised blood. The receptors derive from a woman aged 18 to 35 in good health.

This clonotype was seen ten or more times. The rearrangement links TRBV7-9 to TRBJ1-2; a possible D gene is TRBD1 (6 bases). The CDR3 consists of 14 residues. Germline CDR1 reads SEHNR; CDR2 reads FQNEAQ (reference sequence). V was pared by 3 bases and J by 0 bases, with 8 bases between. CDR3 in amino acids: CASSFGQTNYGYTF. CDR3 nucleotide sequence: TGTGCCAGCAGCTTCGGACAGACTAACTATGGCTACACCTTC.

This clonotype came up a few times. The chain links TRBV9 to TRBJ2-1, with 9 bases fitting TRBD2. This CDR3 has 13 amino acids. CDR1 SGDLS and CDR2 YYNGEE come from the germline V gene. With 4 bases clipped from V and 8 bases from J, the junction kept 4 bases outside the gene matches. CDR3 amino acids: CASSRGGADEQFF. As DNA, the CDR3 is TGTGCCAGCAGCCGCGGGGGGGCCGATGAGCAGTTCTTC.

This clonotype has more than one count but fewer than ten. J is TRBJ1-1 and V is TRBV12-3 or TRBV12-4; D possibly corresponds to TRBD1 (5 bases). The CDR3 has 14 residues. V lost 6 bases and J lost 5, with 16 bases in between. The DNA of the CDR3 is TGTGCCAGCAGAACCGGGACGTCCGGGACTGAAGCTTTCTTT. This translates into CASRTGTSGTEAFF.

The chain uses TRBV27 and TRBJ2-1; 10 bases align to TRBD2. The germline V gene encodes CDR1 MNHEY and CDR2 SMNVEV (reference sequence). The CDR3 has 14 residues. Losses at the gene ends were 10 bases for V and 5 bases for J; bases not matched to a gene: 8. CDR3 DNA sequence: TGTGCCACCTCGTCGGGACTAGCGAACAATGAGCAGTTCTTC. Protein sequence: CATSSGLANNEQFF.

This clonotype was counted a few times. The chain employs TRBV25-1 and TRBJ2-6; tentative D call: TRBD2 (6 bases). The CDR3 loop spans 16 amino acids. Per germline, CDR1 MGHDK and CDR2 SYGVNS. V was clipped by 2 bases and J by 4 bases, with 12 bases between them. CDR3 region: CASSEGGESGANVLTF. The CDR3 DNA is TGTGCCAGCAGTGAAGGAGGGGAAAGCGGGGCCAACGTCCTGACTTTC.

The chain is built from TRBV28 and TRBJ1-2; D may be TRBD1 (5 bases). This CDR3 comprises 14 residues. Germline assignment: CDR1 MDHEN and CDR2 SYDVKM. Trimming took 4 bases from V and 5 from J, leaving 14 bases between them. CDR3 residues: CASSWAGLPYGYTF. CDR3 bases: TGTGCCAGCAGTTGGGCGGGACTGCCTTATGGCTACACCTTC.

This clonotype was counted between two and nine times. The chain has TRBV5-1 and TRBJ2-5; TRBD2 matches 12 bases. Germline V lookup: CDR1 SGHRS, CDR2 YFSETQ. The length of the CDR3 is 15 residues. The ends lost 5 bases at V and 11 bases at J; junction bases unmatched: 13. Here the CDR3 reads CASRTASGRAYEQYF. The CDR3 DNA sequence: TGCGCCAGCAGGACGGCTAGCGGGAGGGCCTATGAGCAGTACTTC. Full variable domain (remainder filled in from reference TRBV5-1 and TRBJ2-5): KAGVTQTPRYLIKTRGQQVTLSCSPISGHRSVSWYQQTPGQGLQFLFEYFSETQRNKGNFPGRFSGRQFSNSRSEMNVSTLELGDSALYLCASRTASGRAYEQYFGPGTRLLVL.

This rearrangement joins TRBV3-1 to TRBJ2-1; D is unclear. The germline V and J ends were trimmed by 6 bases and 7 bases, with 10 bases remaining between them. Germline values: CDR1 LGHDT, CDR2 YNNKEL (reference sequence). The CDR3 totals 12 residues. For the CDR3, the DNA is TGTGCCAGCAGTCATCTCACGAATGAGCAGTTCTTC. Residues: CASSHLTNEQFF.

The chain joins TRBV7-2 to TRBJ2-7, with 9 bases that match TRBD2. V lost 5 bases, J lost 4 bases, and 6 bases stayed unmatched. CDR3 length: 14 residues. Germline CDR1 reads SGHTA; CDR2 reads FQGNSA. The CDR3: CASSRASGVYEQYF. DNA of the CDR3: TGTGCCAGCAGCCGCGCTAGCGGGGTATACGAGCAGTACTTC. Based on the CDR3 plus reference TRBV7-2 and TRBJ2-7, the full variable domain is GAGVSQSPSNKVTEKGKDVELRCDPISGHTALYWYRQSLGQGLEFLIYFQGNSAPDKSGLPSDRFSAERTGGSVSTLTIQRTQQEDSAVYLCASSRASGVYEQYFGPGTRLTVT.

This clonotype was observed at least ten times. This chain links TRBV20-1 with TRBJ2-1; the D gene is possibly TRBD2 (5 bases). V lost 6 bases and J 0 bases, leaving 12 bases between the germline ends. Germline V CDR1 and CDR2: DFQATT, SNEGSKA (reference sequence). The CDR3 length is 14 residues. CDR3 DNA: TGCAGTGCCATCGGGGAGAGCTCCTACAATGAGCAGTTCTTC. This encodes CSAIGESSYNEQFF.

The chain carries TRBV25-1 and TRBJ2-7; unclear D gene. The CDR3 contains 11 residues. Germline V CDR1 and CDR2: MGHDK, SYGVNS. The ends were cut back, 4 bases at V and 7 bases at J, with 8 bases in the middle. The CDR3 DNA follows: TGTGCCAGCAGTGGTGGAAAAGAGCAGTACTTC. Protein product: CASSGGKEQYF.

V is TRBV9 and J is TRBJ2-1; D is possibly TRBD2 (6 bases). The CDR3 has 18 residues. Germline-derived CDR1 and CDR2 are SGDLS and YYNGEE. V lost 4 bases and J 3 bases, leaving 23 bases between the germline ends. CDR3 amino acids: CASSPRRGWGWGYNEQFF. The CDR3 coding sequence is TGTGCCAGCAGCCCGCGGAGGGGTTGGGGCTGGGGCTACAATGAGCAGTTCTTC.

The DNA for the CDR3 is TGTGCCAGCAGTTACTCGATCGGACTAGGGAAGTACGAGCAGTACTTC. Its translation is CASSYSIGLGKYEQYF. V usage is TRBV6-7 and J usage is TRBJ2-5; 7 bases map to TRBD2. TRBJ2-7 matches the DNA end more closely, so the J call is doubtful. Being an ORF, TRBV6-7 has a function that is uncertain. The length of the CDR3 is 16 residues.

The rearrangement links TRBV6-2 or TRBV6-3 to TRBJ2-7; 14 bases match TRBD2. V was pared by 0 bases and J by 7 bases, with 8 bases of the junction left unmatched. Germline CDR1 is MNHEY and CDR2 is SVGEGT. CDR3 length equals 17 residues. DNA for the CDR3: TGTGCCAGCAGTTACTCGGAGAGGACTAGCGGGGGGAAGGAGCAGTACTTC. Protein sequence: CASSYSERTSGGKEQYF.

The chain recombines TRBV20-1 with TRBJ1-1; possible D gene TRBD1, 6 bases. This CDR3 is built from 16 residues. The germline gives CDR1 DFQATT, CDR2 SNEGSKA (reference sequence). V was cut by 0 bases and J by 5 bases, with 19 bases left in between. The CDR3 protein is CSARDRQGWLGTEAFF. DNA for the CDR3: TGCAGTGCTAGAGATAGGCAGGGGTGGCTTGGGACTGAAGCTTTCTTT.

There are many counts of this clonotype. Here the CDR3 DNA reads TGTGCCAGCAACGGGGACAGGGTAAACTACGAGCAGTACTTC. This translates into CASNGDRVNYEQYF. This chain links TRBV12-3 or TRBV12-4 with TRBJ2-7; TRBD1 matches at 9 bases. V was clipped by 7 bases and J by 3 bases; unmatched bases: 7. The CDR3 is made up of 14 amino acids.

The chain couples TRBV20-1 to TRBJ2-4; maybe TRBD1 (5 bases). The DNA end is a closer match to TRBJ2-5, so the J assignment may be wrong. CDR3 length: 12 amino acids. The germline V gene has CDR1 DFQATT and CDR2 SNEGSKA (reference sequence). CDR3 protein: CSAMTDIVTQYF. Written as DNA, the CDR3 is TGCAGTGCGATGACAGATATAGTGACCCAGTACTTC.

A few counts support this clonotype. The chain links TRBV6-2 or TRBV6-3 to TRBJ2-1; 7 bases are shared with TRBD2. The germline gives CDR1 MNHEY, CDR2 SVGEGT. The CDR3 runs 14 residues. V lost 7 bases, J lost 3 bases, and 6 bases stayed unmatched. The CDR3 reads CASTRSGYYNEQFF. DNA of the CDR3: TGTGCCAGCACCCGTAGCGGGTACTACAATGAGCAGTTCTTC.

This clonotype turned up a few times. Written as DNA, the CDR3 is TGCAGTGTTCCGAGGAGCGGGAGTTCCTACGAGCAGTACTTC. As protein: CSVPRSGSSYEQYF. The rearrangement joins TRBV20-1 to TRBJ2-7; TRBD2 aligns across 8 bases. Trimming took 7 bases from V and 1 from J; bases not matched to a gene: 9. Germline CDR1 DFQATT, CDR2 SNEGSKA (reference sequence). The CDR3 has 14 residues.

The CDR3 spells CASSYGQGRYERYF. For the CDR3, the DNA is TGTGCCAGCAGTTACGGACAGGGTCGCTACGAGCGGTACTTC. The gene calls are TRBV6-2 or TRBV6-3 and TRBJ2-4; 8 bases match TRBD1. The germline CDR1 and CDR2 sequences are MNHEY and SVGEGT. Unmatched junction bases numbered 12, after V lost 2 bases and J lost 15 bases. The CDR3 is 14 amino acids.

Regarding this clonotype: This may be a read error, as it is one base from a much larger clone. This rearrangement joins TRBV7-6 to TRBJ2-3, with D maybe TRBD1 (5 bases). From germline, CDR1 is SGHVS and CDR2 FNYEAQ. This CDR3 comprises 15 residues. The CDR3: CAGSSQGWGTDTQYF. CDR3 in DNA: TGTGCCGGCAGTTCGCAGGGATGGGGCACAGATACGCAGTATTTT.

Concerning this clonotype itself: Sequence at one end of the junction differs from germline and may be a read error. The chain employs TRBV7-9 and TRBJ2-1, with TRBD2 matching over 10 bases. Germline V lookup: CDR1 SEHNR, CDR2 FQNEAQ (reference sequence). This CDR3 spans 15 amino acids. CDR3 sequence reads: CASSPWERGGDEQFF. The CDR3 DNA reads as TGCGCCAGCAGCCCCTGGGAGCGGGGGGGCGATGAGCAGTTCTTC.

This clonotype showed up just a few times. CDR3 protein: CASSYPGQGFSYGYTF. In DNA form, the CDR3 reads TGTGCCAGCAGTTACCCGGGGCAGGGGTTTTCCTATGGCTACACCTTC. The gene calls are TRBV6-6 and TRBJ1-2, with D perhaps TRBD1 (6 bases). Per the germline V gene, CDR1 is MNHNY and CDR2 is SVGAGI (reference sequence). The CDR3 spans 16 residues. V lost 2 bases and J 4 bases, leaving 17 bases between the germline ends.

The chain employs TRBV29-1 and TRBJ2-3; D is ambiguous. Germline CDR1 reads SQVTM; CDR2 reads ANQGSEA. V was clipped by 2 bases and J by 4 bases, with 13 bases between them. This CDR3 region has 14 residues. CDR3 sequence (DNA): TGCAGCGTTGAAAAGCCCCTAAGGGCAGATACGCAGTATTTT. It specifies CSVEKPLRADTQYF.

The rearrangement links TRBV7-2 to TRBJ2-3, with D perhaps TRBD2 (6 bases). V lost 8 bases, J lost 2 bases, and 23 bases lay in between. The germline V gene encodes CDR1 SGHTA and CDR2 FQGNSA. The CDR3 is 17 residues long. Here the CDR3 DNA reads TGTGCCAGCTCCAAAAGAGGAGGGTCCTCCCCCACAGATACGCAGTATTTT. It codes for CASSKRGGSSPTDTQYF.

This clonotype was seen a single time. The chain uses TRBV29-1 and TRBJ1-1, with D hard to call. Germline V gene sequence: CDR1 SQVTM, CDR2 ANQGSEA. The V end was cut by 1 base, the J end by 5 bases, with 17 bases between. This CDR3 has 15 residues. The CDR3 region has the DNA TGCAGCGTTGAAGGCCAAGTGGACCGGCGGACTGAAGCTTTCTTT. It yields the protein CSVEGQVDRRTEAFF. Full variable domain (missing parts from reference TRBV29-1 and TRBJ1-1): SAVISQKPSRDICQRGTSLTIQCQVDSQVTMMFWYRQQPGQSLTLIATANQGSEATYESGFVIDKFPISRPNLTFSTLTVSNMSPEDSSIYLCSVEGQVDRRTEAFFGQGTRLTVV.

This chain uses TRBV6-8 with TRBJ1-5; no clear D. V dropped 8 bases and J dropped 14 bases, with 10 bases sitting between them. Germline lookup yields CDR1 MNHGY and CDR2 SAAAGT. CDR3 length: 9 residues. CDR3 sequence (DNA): TGTGCCAGCCGGGTTTGGAAGCATTTT. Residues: CASRVWKHF.

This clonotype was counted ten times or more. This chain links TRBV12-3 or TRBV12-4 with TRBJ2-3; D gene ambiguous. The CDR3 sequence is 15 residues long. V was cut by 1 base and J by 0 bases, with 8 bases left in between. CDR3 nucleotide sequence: TGTGCCAGCAGTTTAGGAAGAACTAGCACAGATACGCAGTATTTT. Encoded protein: CASSLGRTSTDTQYF.